This TCR beta chain was retrieved from a study of PD-1 blockade in mismatch repair-deficient tumors. Study background: All were previously treated, progressing patients with 12 mismatch repair-deficient cancer types. Overall study findings and caveats: After pembrolizumab, tumor-resident clones rose rapidly, then generally contracted before radiologic responses.

V was trimmed by 4 bases and J by 5 bases, leaving 15 bases between them. Germline V lookup: CDR1 SGHNT, CDR2 YYREEE (reference sequence). The CDR3 has 15 amino acids. All patients were mismatch repair deficient, assessed by either PCR or immunohistochemistry. TCR sequencing covered a few patients who responded to pembrolizumab. Sequenced by immunoSEQ multiplex PCR; TCRdb stores in-frame clones only, minus some. Of more than 90,000 clones detected, 60% to 85% appear once; the ten largest clones hold 4.5% to 5.5%. On this clone itself: Its antigen is not known.

This sample comprised peripheral blood, obtained about 60 weeks after starting pembrolizumab. The TCR sequence derives from an adult with mismatch repair-deficient cancer. V and J are TRBV5-4 and TRBJ2-2; possibly TRBD1 for D (7 bases). The CDR3 region has the DNA TGTGCCAGCAGCGCGGGACAGACGATGACCGGGGAGCTGTTTTTT. This translates into CASSAGQTMTGELFF.